These T cell receptor beta chains were read from a single sample in a study of T cell clonotyping in hematopoietic cell transplantation. Generated by immunoSEQ multiplex PCR, the TCRdb table keeps only in-frame clones and is missing some. The sample lists under 9,000 clones, about 66% occurring once. The sample here was peripheral blood mononuclear cells, taken 100 days after allogeneic stem cell transplant. Receptors originate from a male patient aged 55-69 years who had an allogeneic stem cell transplant from an unrelated donor, so the T cells may come from the graft donor. Some clones in this sample may be carry-over from other donors' samples. CDR3s include the opening cysteine and the closing phenylalanine or tryptophan. The order of the fields is D gene, clone size, V gene, J gene, CDR3 DNA, CDR3 protein. A D gene is named only where the DNA matches it firmly. Size tells how often a clone was seen (once, few, many) or the class of an expanded clone, and some rows leave it out.

>NA|few|TRBV11-2|TRBJ1-1
TGTGCCAGCAGCTCTAACACTGAAGCTTTCTTT
CASSSNTEAFF
>NA|once|TRBV11-2|TRBJ1-1
TGTGCCAGCAGCGCCGGACAGAGGGGAACTGAAGCTTTCTTT
CASSAGQRGTEAFF
>TRBD1|NA|TRBV5-4|TRBJ2-2
TGTGCCAGCAGCTTAGTAGGGGGCAGGAGCGGGGAGCTGTTTTTT
CASSLVGGRSGELFF
>NA|NA|TRBV9|TRBJ2-1
TGTGCCAGCAGCGTAGTGACTATGGATGAGCAGTTCTTC
CASSVVTMDEQFF
>NA|NA|TRBV7-2|TRBJ2-7
TGTGCCAGCAGCTTAGTTGGGGGCACAGTACCTTACGAGCAGTACTTC
CASSLVGGTVPYEQYF
>TRBD1|NA|TRBV6-1|TRBJ2-7
TGTGCCAGCAGCGAGGGCGACAGGGGGGTTCGCGAGCAGTACTTC
CASSEGDRGVREQYF
>TRBD2|once|TRBV12-5|TRBJ2-2
TGTGCTAGTGGTTTGGTGCGGACTAGCGTAACTACCGGGGAGCTGTTTTTT
CASGLVRTSVTTGELFF
>TRBD1|few|TRBV9|TRBJ2-2
TGTGCCAGCAGCGCGGCGGACAGGGGGGCGAACACCGGGGAGCTGTTTTTT
CASSAADRGANTGELFF
>NA|NA|TRBV11-2|TRBJ2-7
TGTGCCAGCAGCTTGAGCCTTTCCTACGAGCAGTACTTC
CASSLSLSYEQYF
>NA|NA|TRBV9|TRBJ2-6
TGTGCCAGCAGCGTAGTAGGTGGGTTTGGGGCCAACGTCCTGACTTTC
CASSVVGGFGANVLTF
>NA|few|TRBV19|TRBJ2-2
TGTGCCAGTAGTATAGCCCGGGATTCCGGGGAGCTGTTTTTT
CASSIARDSGELFF
>NA|NA|TRBV18|TRBJ1-2
TGTGCCAGCTCACCAAACTATGGCTACACCTTC
CASSPNYGYTF
>NA|NA|TRBV19|TRBJ1-2
TGTGCCAGTAGTCCTAGGGGGAGGAACTATGGCTACACCTTC
CASSPRGRNYGYTF
>NA|few|TRBV7-9|TRBJ1-6
TGTGCCAGCAGCCTATATTTGACAGGCCGGTGGAATTCACCCCTCCACTTT
CASSLYLTGRWNSPLHF
>NA|NA|TRBV2|TRBJ2-7
TGTGCCAGCAAATCGGGGGATCACGAGCAGTACTTC
CASKSGDHEQYF
>NA|NA|TRBV4-2|TRBJ1-2
TGTGCCAGCAGCCCCGGACAACCGGGCTACACCTTC
CASSPGQPGYTF
>NA|NA|TRBV27|TRBJ2-1
TGTGCCAGCAGTGCCCCTTACAGGTACAATGAGCAGTTCTTC
CASSAPYRYNEQFF
>NA|many|TRBV7-6|TRBJ2-1
TGTGCCAGCAGCCCAGGACAGTTGTACAATGAGCAGTTCTTC
CASSPGQLYNEQFF
>NA|NA|TRBV6-6|TRBJ2-7
TGTGCTGTGGAGGGACAGCGCTCCTACGAGCAGTACTTC
CAVEGQRSYEQYF
>NA|NA|TRBV10-1|TRBJ1-3
TGCGCCAGCAGTGAGTCGGGGTTCTCTGGAAACACCATATATTTT
CASSESGFSGNTIYF
>TRBD1|NA|TRBV5-6|TRBJ1-2
TGTGCCAGCAGCTTGGGGACAGGGAGGCCCTATGGCTACACCTTC
CASSLGTGRPYGYTF
>TRBD2|NA|TRBV7-2|TRBJ2-7
TGTGCCAGCAGCTTAGAGGTCGGGGGGGCCGAGCAGTACTTC
CASSLEVGGAEQYF
>TRBD1|NA|TRBV4-2|TRBJ1-2
TGTGCCAGCAGCACTTCGGACAGGACTCGTGGCTACACCTTC
CASSTSDRTRGYTF
>NA|NA|TRBV6-6|TRBJ1-2
TGTGCCAGCAGCTACCAGACAGCCAATTATGGCTACACCTTC
CASSYQTANYGYTF
>NA|few|TRBV7-9|TRBJ1-4
TGTGCCAGCATCCCCGGCCCGGGGGGGGCCGATGAAAAACTGTTTTTT
CASIPGPGGADEKLFF
>NA|few|TRBV6-1|TRBJ1-6
TGTGCCAGCAGCGCTGGGACGCTGCATAATTCACCCCTCCACTTT
CASSAGTLHNSPLHF
>TRBD2|NA|TRBV29-1|TRBJ2-3
TGCAGCGGCCTTAGCGGGGGGGCCACAGATACGCAGTATTTT
CSGLSGGATDTQYF
>NA|NA|TRBV25-1|TRBJ2-7
TGTGCCAGCAGGCAGACAGGAGACGAGCAGTACTTC
CASRQTGDEQYF